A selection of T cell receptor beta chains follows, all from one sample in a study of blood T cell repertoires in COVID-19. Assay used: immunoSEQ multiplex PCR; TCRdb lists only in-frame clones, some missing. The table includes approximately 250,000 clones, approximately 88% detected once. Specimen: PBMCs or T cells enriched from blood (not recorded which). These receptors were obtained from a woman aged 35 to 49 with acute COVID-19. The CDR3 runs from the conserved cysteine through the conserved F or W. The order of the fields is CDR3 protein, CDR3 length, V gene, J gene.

CASSRPRAREMNEQFF	16	TRBV21-1	TRBJ2-1
CSVGGQGAFSTEAFF	15	TRBV29-1	TRBJ1-1
CASSGGPQTGDSPLHF	16	TRBV9	TRBJ1-6
CATSRGLSYEQYF	13	TRBV12-3/TRBV12-4	TRBJ2-7
CATSLDTGELFF	12	TRBV24-1	TRBJ2-2
CASSLTPTVVAFF	13	TRBV12-3/TRBV12-4	TRBJ1-1
CASSFGGDPTEAFF	14	TRBV5-1	TRBJ1-1
CATSRAGVRTSGRGNEQFF	19	TRBV15	TRBJ2-1
CASSPGQARNSPLHF	15	TRBV28	TRBJ1-6
CASSPQATKNIQYF	14	TRBV3-1/TRBV3-2	TRBJ2-4
CASSPYNTGELFF	13	TRBV7-2	TRBJ2-2
CASSGGQGANEKLFF	15	TRBV7-6	TRBJ1-4
CASSLTYPGLAGIGTDTQYF	20	TRBV7-6	TRBJ2-3
CASSEQGPGSQETQYF	16	TRBV6-1	TRBJ2-5
CASSDNNPGRETQYF	15	TRBV25-1	TRBJ2-5
CASSLALDSFSYNSPLHF	18	TRBV11-2	TRBJ1-6
CASTDRGPFFSYNEQFF	17	TRBV28	TRBJ2-1
CASRRDSSNEKLFF	14	TRBV5-1	TRBJ1-4
CASSQTALNTEAFF	14	TRBV28	TRBJ1-1
CASGKQQGIDEQFF	14	TRBV13	TRBJ2-1
CASSNRGGTEAFF	13	TRBV10-1	TRBJ1-1
CASSLRRTGDNYGYTF	16	TRBV5-1	TRBJ1-2
CATSAGDNQPQHF	13	TRBV24-1	TRBJ1-5
CASSRPGNTDTQYF	14	TRBV7-2	TRBJ2-3
CASSIWKGAYEQYF	14	TRBV7-8	TRBJ2-7
CASSLASENPQHF	13	TRBV7-2	TRBJ1-5